The source of this T cell receptor beta chain is a study of cytomegalovirus exposure and HLA in healthy donors. PCR employed 60 Vbeta and 13 Jbeta primers. Clones were sequenced by immunoSEQ multiplex PCR, and TCRdb holds only the in-frame ones, with some missing. The sample contains over 150,000 clones, 68% of which appear only once. V was pared by 4 bases and J by 0 bases, with 7 bases of the junction left unmatched. The CDR3 consists of 18 residues. The germline V gene has CDR1 SGHRS and CDR2 YFSETQ. This sequence joins TRBV5-1 and TRBJ2-1; 13 nucleotides line up with TRBD2. The sequence came from a middle-aged woman in good health and CMV-seropositive. The sample taken for sequencing was PBMCs. The CDR3 here is CASSGGLAGYDSYNEQFF. The CDR3 DNA reads as TGCGCCAGCAGCGGGGGACTAGCGGGATACGACTCCTACAATGAGCAGTTCTTC.